This T cell receptor beta chain was identified in a study of CD4 T cells in relation to SARS-CoV-2 and coronaviruses. On the study more broadly: After roughly 11 days of antigen culture, PBMC TCR beta CDR3s were sequenced.

Unexposed donor CD4+ T cells date from 2011-2018, before the COVID-19 pandemic. The cells were cultured for 10 days before CD4+ T cells were isolated. Unexposed-donor CD4+ T cells were probed with SARS-CoV-2 S/N and four cold-coronavirus spikes, cells permitting. Cultures held two million PBMCs per well with about 10 IU/ml IL-2. Concerning this clone itself: Its antigen is currently unknown.

Sequencing was performed with immunoSEQ multiplex PCR; in TCRdb, only in-frame clones are kept and a portion is missing. In the table there are 15,000 to 18,000 clones, approximately 73% of which are singletons. The clonotype was recovered from a human donor in good health. Sample: CD4+ T cells from PBMCs, cultured in vitro.

CDR3 in amino acids: CASSTPSGTGIYEQYF. The CDR3 nucleotides read TGTGCCAGCAGCACCCCCTCCGGGACAGGGATCTACGAGCAGTACTTC. This chain links TRBV7-9 with TRBJ2-7, with 9 positions matching TRBD1. V shed 5 bases and J 3 bases; nucleotides not matched to a gene: 11. The germline CDR1 and CDR2 sequences are SEHNR and FQNEAQ (reference sequence). The CDR3 sequence is 16 residues long.